The sequence of this TCR beta chain was determined in a study of metastatic and nonmetastatic thyroid tumors. Study-level background: It was across blood and tumor or nodule tissue from malignant and benign thyroid patients that repertoires were compared.

There are 15 residues in the CDR3. Germline V lookup: CDR1 DFQATT, CDR2 SNEGSKA (reference sequence). V shed 1 base and J shed 1 base, with 14 bases lying between them. Study findings and constraints: Significantly greater TCR beta diversity was reportedly found in malignant thyroid tumors than in benign nodules (in blood and tumor).

All patients were treatment-naive before thyroid surgery. The authors' processing: Using the CDR3 differences seen across clinicopathological groups, the authors built a distant-metastasis classifier for papillary thyroid cancer, which was meant to discriminate distant-metastatic patients. Using MiXCR, TCRdb re-called clones from the PCR reads. The V and J calls, along with clone size, are taken from TCRdb and not from the paper's own processing. The sample includes over 25,000 clones, 16% seen only once; the top ten take 3.5% to 4.5%. In this sample, this clone is medium-sized. Its antigen remains unidentified.

Sequenced sample: blood. The clonotype comes from a female donor with papillary thyroid cancer or a benign thyroid nodule (not recorded which). Some clones in this sample may be carry-over from other donors' samples. V usage is TRBV20-1 and J usage is TRBJ2-7, with D maybe TRBD1 (6 bases). CDR3 nucleotide sequence: TGCAGTGCTAGAGCTTTAGAGGGGGTATCCTACGAGCAGTACTTC. Protein sequence: CSARALEGVSYEQYF.